This T cell receptor (beta chain) comes out of a study of cytomegalovirus exposure and HLA in healthy donors. Primers included in the PCR were 60 Vbeta and 13 Jbeta primers. The table came from immunoSEQ multiplex PCR; TCRdb's copy has only in-frame clones and leaves some out. Among about 120,000 clones listed, less than 85% were seen once. CDR3 length equals 13 residues. Germline CDR1 SEHNR, CDR2 FQNEAQ (reference sequence). The V and J ends lost 3 bases and 7 bases respectively, with 13 bases between them. The chain uses TRBV7-9 and TRBJ2-7; possible D gene TRBD2, 6 bases. Sequenced material: PBMCs. This TCR was recovered from a man aged 25 to 45 in good health and CMV-seropositive. CDR3 amino acids: CASSLGDWEEQYF. The CDR3 nucleotides read TGTGCCAGCAGCTTGGGGGACTGGGAGGAGCAGTACTTC.